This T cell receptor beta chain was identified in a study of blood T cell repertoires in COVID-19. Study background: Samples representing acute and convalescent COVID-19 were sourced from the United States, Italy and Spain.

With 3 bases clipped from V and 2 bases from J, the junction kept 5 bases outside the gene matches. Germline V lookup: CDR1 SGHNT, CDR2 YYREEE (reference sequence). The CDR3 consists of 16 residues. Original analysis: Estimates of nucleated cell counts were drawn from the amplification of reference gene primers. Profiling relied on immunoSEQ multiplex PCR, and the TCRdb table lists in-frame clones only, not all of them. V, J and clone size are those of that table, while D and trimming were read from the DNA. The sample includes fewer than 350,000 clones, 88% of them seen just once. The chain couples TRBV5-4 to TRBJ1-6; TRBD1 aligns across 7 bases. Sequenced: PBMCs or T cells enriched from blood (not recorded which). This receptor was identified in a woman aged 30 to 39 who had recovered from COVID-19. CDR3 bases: TGTGCCAGCAGCTCCCCCGGGACAGCCTATAATTCACCCCTCCACTTT. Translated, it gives CASSSPGTAYNSPLHF.